This T cell receptor (beta chain) was captured by sequencing in a study of T cells in Graves' hyperthyroidism and ophthalmopathy. Study-level points and caveats: Separating ophthalmopathy from stable hyperthyroidism was achieved by a 13 V-J model.

As for this clonotype: Its antigen is currently unknown.

The investigators amplified TCR beta CDR3 regions from RNA transcripts. The HTBI primer set served for first-round RT-PCR of the TCR CDR3. One entry per CDR3 protein, called by TCRdb with MiXCR from the multiplex PCR reads. The sample includes hundreds of thousands of distinct CDR3 sequences, 25% of them seen just once. The clonotype was recovered from a man aged 50-59 years with Graves' hyperthyroidism. Sample: blood.

CDR3 amino acids: CASSSPKLEWYSNQPQHF. The CDR3 nucleotides read TGTGCCAGCAGTTCCCCCAAACTGGAATGGTATAGCAATCAGCCCCAGCATTTT. V and J are TRBV6-2 or TRBV6-3 and TRBJ1-5; no firm D call. The CDR3 is made up of 18 amino acids. Germline V gene sequence: CDR1 MNHEY, CDR2 SVGEGT. Deletions cut 4 bases from V and 0 bases from J, with 19 bases between.